This T cell receptor (beta chain) was recorded in a study of T cell changes during pregnancy in multiple sclerosis. Method: immunoSEQ multiplex PCR; TCRdb's copy keeps in-frame clones and lacks some. The sample records roughly 99,000 clones, just under 95% being singletons. The sample in question was peripheral blood, obtained in the third trimester of pregnancy. This TCR was sampled from a female donor in good health, enrolled as a control in a pregnancy study.

As DNA, the CDR3 is TGTGCCTGGAGTGTGACGGGTACAGGGGGCCCGGGGGGAGCTTTCTTT. Amino acid sequence: CAWSVTGTGGPGGAFF. The chain joins TRBV30 to TRBJ1-1, with 9 bases that match TRBD1. This CDR3 contains 16 residues. Germline-derived CDR1 and CDR2 are GTSNPN and SVGIG (reference sequence). Trimming at V came to 0 bases and at J to 10 bases, leaving 15 bases not matched to a gene. The full variable domain, completed using reference TRBV30 and TRBJ1-1, is SQTIHQWPATLVQPVGSPLSLECTVEGTSNPNLYWYRQAAGRGLQLLFYSVGIGQISSEVPQNLSASRPQDRQFILSSKKLLLSDSGFYLCAWSVTGTGGPGGAFFGQGTRLTVV.